This T cell receptor beta chain is drawn from a study of blood T cell repertoires in COVID-19. Germline values: CDR1 MNHEY, CDR2 SMNVEV (reference sequence). V dropped 6 bases and J dropped 0; count of bases not matched to a gene: 8. This CDR3 has 17 residues. Some clones are missing from TCRdb's copy, which holds only in-frame ones; the method was immunoSEQ multiplex PCR. The table has just over 250,000 clones, more than 75% seen once. The source is a man aged 35-49 years who had recovered from COVID-19. The sample was peripheral blood. The J gene is TRBJ2-6, the V gene TRBV27; 7 bases are shared with TRBD1. The CDR3 spells CASRDPGQTSGANVLTF. As DNA, the CDR3 is TGTGCCAGCAGGGATCCGGGACAGACCTCTGGGGCCAACGTCCTGACTTTC.